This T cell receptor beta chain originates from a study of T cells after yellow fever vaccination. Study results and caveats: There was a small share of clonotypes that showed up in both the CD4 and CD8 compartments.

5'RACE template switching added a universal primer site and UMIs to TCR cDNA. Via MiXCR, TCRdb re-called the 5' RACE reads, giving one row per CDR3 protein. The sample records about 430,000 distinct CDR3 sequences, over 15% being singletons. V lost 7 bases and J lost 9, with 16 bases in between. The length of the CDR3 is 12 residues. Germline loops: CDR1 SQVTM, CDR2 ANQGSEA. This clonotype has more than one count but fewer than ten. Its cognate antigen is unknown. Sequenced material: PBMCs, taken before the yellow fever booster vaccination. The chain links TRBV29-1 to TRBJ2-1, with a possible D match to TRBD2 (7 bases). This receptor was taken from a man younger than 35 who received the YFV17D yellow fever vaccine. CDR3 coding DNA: TGCAGCGCGAGGGGGGGGTACGCTGAGCAGTTCTTC. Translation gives CSARGGYAEQFF.